This T cell receptor (beta chain) comes out of a study of blood T cells in healthy people across ages (dated by TCRdb to the mid-2010s). With regard to the full study: In model experiments, roughly one uniquely barcoded TCR beta cDNA molecule per two T cells was captured by template switching. Age-related changes in TCR beta repertoire diversity were measured in the study by deep sequencing normalized with unique cDNA molecular identifiers. The donors were split into four age groups: young (average roughly 15 years), middle-aged (39), aged (more than 60) and long-lived (roughly 80). To avoid experimental bias, donors of different ages were spread randomly across the sequencing lanes. The study analyzed two additional independent replicas of 1 million unique cDNA reads from the same blood draw for two donors, one aged 18 to 29 and one aged 80 or older. Broader findings and caveats from the paper: As age increased, observed TCR beta diversity per million T cells dropped in a roughly linear way, and a significant reduction was already evident by age about 40. Observed TCR beta diversity correlated strongly with the percentage of naive T cells measured by flow cytometry. Bulk unsorted PBMC profiling prevented conclusive comparison of naive and antigen-experienced compartments. Compared with the aged group, the long-lived group had more naive CD4+ T cells, fewer expanded clones and increased TCR diversity, suggesting age selection. Estimates of total diversity based on one million sequenced T cells were considered lower bounds and underestimates. Because the CMV infection status of the donors was unknown, age-related changes in expanded clonotypes may potentially have been confounded.

The donors were roughly 40 Caucasian individuals from Russia, aged 6 to 90 years, who were systemically healthy. Roughly 11 milliliters of peripheral blood were drawn from each donor into EDTA-treated Vacutainer tubes. Ficoll-Paque density-gradient centrifugation was used to isolate PBMCs, with at least 6.5 million per sample. Total RNA, at least 5 micrograms per sample, was extracted from PBMCs with Trizol reagent. Naive CD45RAhigh/CD27high T cell percentages were measured by flow cytometry on a PBMC aliquot from every donor. To note about this clonotype: The clone's antigen remains unknown. Sequence at one end of the junction differs from germline and may be a read error.

The method was 5' RACE. These reads were obtained on an Illumina HiSeq 2500. The second PCR ran for roughly 7 to 12 cycles and used a J-beta primer mix along with a sample-barcoded 5' primer. A unique molecular identifier was introduced onto each TCR beta cDNA molecule by a template-switch 5' adaptor carrying 12 random nucleotides. Each sample yielded at least 2.5 million CDR3-containing paired-end reads. First-strand cDNA was synthesized from all RNA with the Mint cDNA synthesis kit, primed by a TRBC-specific oligonucleotide. After uracil-DNA glycosylase treatment, a first 18-cycle PCR used universal primers M1SS and BC2_uni_R on all cDNA. As for how the authors treated the data: For normalization, 1 million high-quality reads were randomly selected from each sample, with every read carrying a distinct molecular identifier. Reads with shared molecular identifiers were discarded instead of being binned into consensus sequences. MiTCR, set to a Q25 quality threshold and the strictest error-elimination algorithm, was used for CDR3 identification, clonotype clustering and error correction. Lower-bound total TCR beta diversity was estimated with a nonparametric unseen species model using Euler transformation. In-frame beta chains were kept once TCRdb had trimmed the public reads at Q25 with fastp and called clones with MiXCR. Each record represents a unique CDR3 protein, reported with the most common genes and DNA among its rows. It is TCRdb's table, rather than the study itself, that gives the V and J calls and clone size. The sample profile shows hundreds of thousands of distinct CDR3 sequences; about three fifths of them were found once. Of the sample, 20% to 25% is held by the ten largest clones.

The CDR3 runs 17 residues from the cysteine to the phenylalanine. The sequence is cut down to CDR3 DNA, 51 bases in frame from base 1. The germline V gene provides CDR1 SGHRS and CDR2 YFSETQ. What was sequenced was blood. The chain is encoded by TRBV5-1 joined to TRBJ2-1, and TRBD1 may be the D gene, going by 6 matching bases. This receptor was identified in a man aged 25 to 45 in good health. The sequenced DNA: TGCGCCAGCAGCTTGTGGGGGATGGGGGCCTTATACACTGAGCAGTTCTTC. It encodes CASSLWGMGALYTEQFF. Here the CDR3 is joined to the reference TRBV5-1 and TRBJ2-1 genes, and the full variable domain is: KAGVTQTPRYLIKTRGQQVTLSCSPISGHRSVSWYQQTPGQGLQFLFEYFSETQRNKGNFPGRFSGRQFSNSRSEMNVSTLELGDSALYLCASSLWGMGALYTEQFFGPGTRLTVL.